This T cell receptor beta chain was identified in a study of regulatory T cells in long-lasting Graves disease. Whole-study findings and limits: TCR diversity was lower in persistent Graves' patients than in newly diagnosed ones. Possibly, accuracy suffered from the small sample size.

Documented time point: newly diagnosed GD, antithyroid drugs for less than 3 months. Extracted PBMC RNA gave rise to the TCR library. CDR1 and CDR2 (germline): SGHTA, FQGNSA. The CDR3 covers 12 residues. Deletions cut 5 bases from V and 7 bases from J, with 11 bases between. Remarks on this clonotype: No antigen is known for it.

According to the study, TCR beta libraries were built with iRepertoire HTBI primers and CDR3-region Arm-PCR. TCRdb processed the multiplex PCR reads anew with MiXCR; each CDR3 protein has one entry. Altogether fewer than 500,000 distinct CDR3 sequences are present, about 17% being singletons, with the ten largest covering roughly an eighth. These data are also associated with another study on T cells in Graves' hyperthyroidism and ophthalmopathy. As reported in that work: Exclusion criteria comprised uncontrolled infection, other autoimmune disease, pregnancy or lactation. Diagnosing involved the use of clinical symptoms, serum thyroxine and TRAb, thyroid ultrasound and orbital computed tomography.

This sample comprised peripheral blood mononuclear cells (PBMCs), obtained at new diagnosis, from a patient treated with antithyroid drugs. This chain connects TRBV7-2 to TRBJ1-2; possibly TRBD1 for D (5 bases). The clonotype was recovered from a middle-aged man with Graves disease. Here the CDR3 DNA reads TGTGCCAGCAGCGCCGGGACGCGTGGCTACACCTTC. Translated, it gives CASSAGTRGYTF.